The following is a T cell receptor (beta chain) sequence with its context. No antigen is known for it. Libraries were prepared by immunoSEQ multiplex PCR; TCRdb keeps only in-frame clonotypes and omits some of them. The sample has fewer than 45,000 clones; about 83% are singletons. V lost 1 base and J 5 bases, leaving 12 bases between the germline ends. Germline V lookup: CDR1 SEHNR, CDR2 FQNEAQ (reference sequence). CDR3 length: 14 amino acids. The entry originates in a study of OX40 agonist ivuxolimab in advanced cancers. Study findings and constraints: Some nonresponders also had low normalized T-cell clonal expansion.

The chain joins TRBV7-9 to TRBJ2-7, with D possibly matching TRBD1 (5 bases). The sequencing here drew on CD4+ or CD8+ T cells sorted from blood, taken in a trial of the OX40 agonist ivuxolimab. This clonotype originated in an adult with an advanced solid tumor such as melanoma, head and neck, liver or kidney cancer. This chain's CDR3 is CASSLGRTLDEQYF. The CDR3 region has the DNA TGTGCCAGCAGCTTAGGACGGACACTCGACGAGCAGTACTTC.